The 21 T cell receptor beta chains below all came from one sample that was sequenced in a study of blood T cell repertoires in COVID-19. The protocol was immunoSEQ multiplex PCR, while the TCRdb copy is restricted to in-frame clones and leaves out a portion. This table has some 60,000 clones, 80% to 90% appearing once. Specimen: peripheral blood. The receptors were gathered from a man aged 55 to 70 with acute or convalescent COVID-19.

V usage is TRBV18 and J usage is TRBJ2-4; 11 nucleotides match TRBD2. V was pared by 3 bases and J by 12 bases, with 4 bases of the junction left unmatched. CDR3 length: 13 amino acids. Per the germline V gene, CDR1 is KGHSH and CDR2 is LQKENI. In nucleotides, the CDR3 is TGTGCCAGCTCACCGGGGACTAGCGGATATCAGTACTTC. As protein: CASSPGTSGYQYF.

Regarding this clone: The sample holds other DNA sequences that translate to the same CDR3. The CDR3, as DNA: TGTGCCAGCAGCCCCACCGGGGGGGCAGGTGAAAAACTGTTTTTT. It codes for CASSPTGGAGEKLFF. The rearrangement uses TRBV28 and TRBJ1-4, with D tentatively TRBD1 (6 bases). Per germline, CDR1 MDHEN and CDR2 SYDVKM. The germline V and J ends were trimmed by 6 bases and 7 bases, with 18 bases remaining between them. The CDR3 sequence is 15 residues long.

This chain joins TRBV19 and TRBJ1-6; 9 bases are a match to TRBD1. With 9 bases clipped from V and 10 bases from J, the junction kept 7 bases outside the gene matches. Germline V gene lookup returns CDR1 LNHDA and CDR2 SQIVND (reference sequence). The CDR3 is 13 residues long. In DNA form, the CDR3 reads TGTGCCAGCTCGACAGGGGGTGAATCACCCCTCCACTTT. Translating gives CASSTGGESPLHF.

The rearrangement links TRBV3-1 (or the pseudogene TRBV3-2) to TRBJ2-7, with D tentatively TRBD2 (5 bases). Trimming pared 3 bases from V and 3 bases from J, leaving 12 bases between. Germline assignment: CDR1 LGHDT and CDR2 YNNKEL (reference sequence). This CDR3 spans 14 amino acids. This CDR3 is CASSHTFRDYEQYF. In DNA form, the CDR3 reads TGTGCCAGCAGCCATACCTTCCGGGACTACGAGCAGTACTTC.

The V and J genes are TRBV7-9 and TRBJ1-1; tentative D call: TRBD1 (6 bases). Trimming took off 5 bases at V and 1 base at J, with 23 bases between the two ends. Germline V gene data show CDR1 as SEHNR and CDR2 as FQNEAQ (reference sequence). The CDR3 has 18 amino acids. The CDR3 DNA is TGTGCCAGCAGCAGGGGGGCCCCAGTCGCGGGTTCGAACACTGAAGCTTTCTTT. As protein: CASSRGAPVAGSNTEAFF.

CDR3: CASSSRVSSYNEQFF. CDR3 bases: TGTGCCAGCAGCTCGCGGGTTAGCTCCTACAATGAGCAGTTCTTC. The V call is TRBV7-2, the J call TRBJ2-1, with D perhaps TRBD2 (5 bases). The CDR3 covers 15 residues. Germline loops: CDR1 SGHTA, CDR2 FQGNSA. V lost 4 bases to trimming and J lost 0 bases, with 10 bases between them. Full variable domain (outside the CDR3, taken from reference TRBV7-2 and TRBJ2-1): GAGVSQSPSNKVTEKGKDVELRCDPISGHTALYWYRQSLGQGLEFLIYFQGNSAPDKSGLPSDRFSAERTGGSVSTLTIQRTQQEDSAVYLCASSSRVSSYNEQFFGPGTRLTVL.

The chain recombines TRBV27 with TRBJ2-7; TRBD1 might be the D (5 bases). Trimming left V 5 bases short and J 6 bases short, with 11 bases between. The CDR3 runs 12 residues. Germline V gives CDR1 MNHEY, CDR2 SMNVEV (reference sequence). The CDR3 sequence: CASSTGLGEQYF. For the CDR3, the DNA is TGTGCCAGCAGTACAGGTTTGGGCGAGCAGTACTTC.

V and J are TRBV7-8 and TRBJ1-2, with 9 bases matching TRBD1. Germline CDR1 and CDR2: SGHVS and FQNEAQ. V lost 4 bases, J lost 7 bases, and 4 bases stayed unmatched. The CDR3 totals 13 residues. The CDR3 sequence is CASSSRQGGGYTF. The CDR3 DNA sequence: TGTGCCAGCAGCTCCCGACAGGGGGGTGGCTACACCTTC.

The chain combines TRBV29-1 with TRBJ2-1; possibly TRBD2 for D (5 bases). V was shortened by 7 bases and J by 9 bases, with 10 bases between the two germline ends. There are 10 residues in the CDR3. The germline CDR1 and CDR2 sequences are SQVTM and ANQGSEA. The CDR3 loop is CSAGVGEQFF. CDR3 bases: TGCAGCGCCGGGGTCGGTGAGCAGTTCTTC.

This clone came up a few times. The chain links TRBV24-1 to TRBJ2-1, with D possibly TRBD1 on 6 matching bases. The CDR3 is 12 residues long. In germline, CDR1 is KGHDR, CDR2 SFDVKD. Trimming removed 9 bases from V and 3 bases from J, with 8 bases in between. CDR3 sequence: CATSRGYNEQFF. Here the CDR3 DNA reads TGTGCCACCTCCAGGGGCTACAATGAGCAGTTCTTC.

This chain uses TRBV5-4 with TRBJ2-1, with 9 bases lining up with TRBD1. J was trimmed by 5 bases and V by 7 bases; bases with no gene match: 10. CDR3 length equals 15 residues. Germline CDR1 and CDR2: SGHNT and YYREEE (reference sequence). The CDR3 loop is CASLSQDRGDNEQFF. The CDR3 bases are TGTGCCAGCCTCTCACAGGACAGGGGAGACAATGAGCAGTTCTTC.

This clone was counted a single time. V gene TRBV28 combines with J gene TRBJ2-7, with D possibly TRBD2 on 5 matching bases. V was cut by 2 bases and J by 3 bases, with 8 bases left in between. The CDR3 contains 13 residues. The germline V gene encodes CDR1 MDHEN and CDR2 SYDVKM. The CDR3 sequence: CASSLGRLYEQYF. CDR3 in DNA: TGTGCCAGCAGTTTAGGGAGACTCTACGAGCAGTACTTC.

This clone was found once. The chain joins TRBV10-3 to TRBJ2-1, with D possibly matching TRBD1 (6 bases). V lost 4 bases, J lost 0 bases, and 13 bases lay in between. Germline values: CDR1 ENHRY, CDR2 SYGVKD. CDR3 length: 16 residues. Written as DNA, the CDR3 is TGTGCCATCAGTGCGGACAGACTGAGCTCCTACAATGAGCAGTTCTTC. The encoded protein is CAISADRLSSYNEQFF.

The J gene is TRBJ1-2, the V gene TRBV6-5; perhaps TRBD1 as D (5 bases). This CDR3 comprises 13 residues. V lost 6 bases to trimming and J lost 8 bases, with 16 bases between them. Germline V gives CDR1 MNHEY, CDR2 SVGAGI. CDR3: CASRAGNRRGYTF. The DNA for the CDR3 is TGTGCCAGCAGGGCAGGGAATAGACGGGGCTACACCTTC.

The chain carries TRBV6-4 and TRBJ2-1; 9 nucleotides align to TRBD2. This CDR3 is built from 13 residues. The V gene end was trimmed by 8 bases and the J gene end by 8 bases; junction bases not matched to a gene: 7. Germline loops: CDR1 MRHNA, CDR2 SNTAGT. CDR3 sequence (DNA): TGTGCCAGCGTGCCGCGGGAGGGCCATGAGCAGTTCTTC. Its translation is CASVPREGHEQFF.

V and J are TRBV19 and TRBJ2-2; 7 bases match TRBD1. This CDR3 comprises 15 residues. CDR1 is LNHDA, CDR2 SQIVND, per germline (reference sequence). Losses at the gene ends were 6 bases for V and 1 base for J; bases not matched to a gene: 5. The CDR3: CASRAGTVNTGELFF. For the CDR3, the DNA is TGTGCCAGTAGGGCCGGGACAGTGAACACCGGGGAGCTGTTTTTT.

The rearrangement joins TRBV19 to TRBJ1-2; TRBD1 is a possible D gene (5 bases). V was shortened by 4 bases and J by 0 bases, with 15 bases between the two germline ends. The germline V gene has CDR1 LNHDA and CDR2 SQIVND (reference sequence). The length of the CDR3 is 16 residues. The CDR3 is CASSTLGQGTNYGYTF. DNA for the CDR3: TGTGCCAGTAGTACCCTCGGGCAGGGCACTAACTATGGCTACACCTTC.

This clone was recorded once. The chain recombines TRBV19 with TRBJ1-1; the D gene is possibly TRBD1 (5 bases). CDR3 length equals 16 residues. Germline loops: CDR1 LNHDA, CDR2 SQIVND (reference sequence). V was pared by 5 bases and J by 2 bases, with 18 bases between. DNA for the CDR3: TGTGCCAGTAGTCTCGACAGCCGTGGGGATAACACTGAAGCTTTCTTT. Protein sequence: CASSLDSRGDNTEAFF.

The chain joins TRBV5-1 to TRBJ2-7; 7 bases are shared with TRBD2. This CDR3 contains 15 residues. V shed 3 bases, J shed 0 bases, and the junction held 6 bases outside the gene matches. Germline V CDR1 and CDR2: SGHRS, YFSETQ. The CDR3 DNA follows: TGCGCCAGCAGCTCGACAACTAGCGTCTCCTACGAGCAGTACTTC. Translation: CASSSTTSVSYEQYF.

This chain links TRBV5-5 with TRBJ2-5; 8 positions agree with TRBD2. Germline V lookup: CDR1 SGHKS, CDR2 YYEKEE (reference sequence). CDR3 length: 18 residues. Trimming cost V 3 bases and J 1 base; bases outside gene matches: 14. CDR3 DNA sequence: TGTGCCAGCAGCTCACGGACCGGTGGTAGCGGGACCCAAGAGACCCAGTACTTC. Its protein is CASSSRTGGSGTQETQYF.

The V and J genes are TRBV11-2 and TRBJ2-2; TRBD2 matches at 8 bases. With 1 base clipped from V and 5 bases from J, the junction kept 3 bases outside the gene matches. The CDR3 contains 15 residues. Per germline, CDR1 SGHAT and CDR2 FQNNGV. The CDR3 region is CASSLAGGWTGELFF. The CDR3 DNA follows: TGTGCCAGCAGCTTAGCGGGAGGGTGGACCGGGGAGCTGTTTTTT.